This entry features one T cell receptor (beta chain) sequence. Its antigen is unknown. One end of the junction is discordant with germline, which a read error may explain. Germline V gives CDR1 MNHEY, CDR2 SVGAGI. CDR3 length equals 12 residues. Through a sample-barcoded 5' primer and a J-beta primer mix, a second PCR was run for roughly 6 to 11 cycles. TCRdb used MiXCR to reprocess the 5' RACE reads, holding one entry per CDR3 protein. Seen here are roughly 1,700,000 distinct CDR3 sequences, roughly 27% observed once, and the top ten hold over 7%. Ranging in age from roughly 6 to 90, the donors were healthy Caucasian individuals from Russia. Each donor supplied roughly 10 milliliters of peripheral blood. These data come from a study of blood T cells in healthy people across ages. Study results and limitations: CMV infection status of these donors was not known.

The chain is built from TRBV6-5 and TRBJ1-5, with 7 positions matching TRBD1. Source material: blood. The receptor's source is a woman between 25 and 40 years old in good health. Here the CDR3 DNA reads TGTGCCGGCAGAACAGGGGCACAGCCCCAGCATTTT. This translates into CAGRTGAQPQHF.